The rows below give T cell receptor beta chains drawn from one sample of a study of blood T cell repertoires in COVID-19. Produced via immunoSEQ multiplex PCR; TCRdb's table is partial and in-frame only. Of about 400,000 clones detected, around 84% appear once; the ten largest clones hold less than 3.5%. Sequenced input: peripheral blood. These TCRs come from a human donor in a cohort sampled during active COVID-19. Both conserved end residues are part of each CDR3.

j_call | v_call | cdr3_aa
TRBJ1-2 | TRBV7-6 | CASSLLGQGSYGYTF
TRBJ2-7 | TRBV4-2 | CASSQSAGASPGEQYF
TRBJ1-3 | TRBV10-3 | CAISVLRGHTIYF
TRBJ1-4 | TRBV6-5 | CASSSPRDRAGEKLFF
TRBJ2-1 | TRBV9 | CASSVRAGGNEQFF
TRBJ2-5 | TRBV28 | CASSLGRSWETQYF
TRBJ1-5 | TRBV6-1 | CASSASGGTGNQPQHF
TRBJ2-3 | TRBV10-2 | CASSDGGGSTDTQYF
TRBJ2-5 | TRBV5-1 | CASSLGAGSQETQYF
TRBJ2-7 | TRBV4-1 | CASSQDPGPYEQYF
TRBJ2-1 | TRBV5-6 | CASSLGGGREQFF
TRBJ2-7 | TRBV29-1 | CRPGRSPYEQYF
TRBJ1-1 | TRBV30 | CAWSVGPGRGTEAFF
TRBJ2-3 | TRBV30 | CAWTGGGGYDTQYF
TRBJ1-6 | TRBV2 | CASRNRVLSPYHNSPLHF
TRBJ2-7 | TRBV19 | CASSNGAADQGYEQYF
TRBJ2-1 | TRBV9 | CAVGRSGGLIFNEQFF
TRBJ2-2 | TRBV21-1 | CASSNLSSGRAKAGTGELFF
TRBJ2-5 | TRBV3-1/TRBV3-2 | CASSQGQGLATQYF
TRBJ1-1 | TRBV5-1 | CASSLQTGTNTEAFF
TRBJ2-2 | TRBV5-1 | CASSPRGQGGTGELFF
TRBJ2-5 | TRBV30 | CAWSGQETQYF
TRBJ2-1 | TRBV19 | CASSIGGELGYNEQFF
TRBJ2-3 | TRBV9 | CASSVSTGSSTDTQYF
TRBJ2-3 | TRBV5-4 | CASSFYGGDGTDTQYF
TRBJ1-1 | TRBV19 | CASTIGFNTEAFF
TRBJ1-5 | TRBV6-5 | CASIIESNQPQHF
TRBJ2-1 | TRBV5-1 | CASSLGRESSYNEQFF
TRBJ1-3 | TRBV5-1 | CASSFGTGESGNTIYF
TRBJ2-3 | TRBV6-5 | CASTGTSGTLDTQYF
TRBJ1-4 | TRBV9 | CASSTGEGGEKLFF
TRBJ2-7 | TRBV5-1 | CASSETSFHEQYF
TRBJ2-4 | TRBV9 | CASSVWVEIRDIQYF
TRBJ1-1 | TRBV28 | CASSLKTGREVAGAFF
TRBJ2-1 | TRBV5-1 | CASSLSLSGGNEQFF
TRBJ2-7 | TRBV10-3 | CATQGQGAGEQYF
TRBJ2-7 | TRBV6-2/TRBV6-3 | CASSYAGGSYEQYF
TRBJ1-4 | TRBV7-2 | CASSLSTTREKLFF
TRBJ2-3 | TRBV12-3/TRBV12-4 | CASVSGRVDTQYF
TRBJ2-2 | TRBV30 | CAWSPLAGANTGELFF
TRBJ2-2 | TRBV5-4 | CASSKLATGELFF
TRBJ2-5 | TRBV9 | CASSVGTGPGWETQYF
TRBJ2-5 | TRBV28 | CASSLDRMTGIQETQYF
TRBJ2-5 | TRBV15 | CATSVIGQDQETQYF
TRBJ2-7 | TRBV3-1/TRBV3-2 | CASSHLPSSYEQYF
TRBJ2-2 | TRBV27 | CASSRTSNTGELFF